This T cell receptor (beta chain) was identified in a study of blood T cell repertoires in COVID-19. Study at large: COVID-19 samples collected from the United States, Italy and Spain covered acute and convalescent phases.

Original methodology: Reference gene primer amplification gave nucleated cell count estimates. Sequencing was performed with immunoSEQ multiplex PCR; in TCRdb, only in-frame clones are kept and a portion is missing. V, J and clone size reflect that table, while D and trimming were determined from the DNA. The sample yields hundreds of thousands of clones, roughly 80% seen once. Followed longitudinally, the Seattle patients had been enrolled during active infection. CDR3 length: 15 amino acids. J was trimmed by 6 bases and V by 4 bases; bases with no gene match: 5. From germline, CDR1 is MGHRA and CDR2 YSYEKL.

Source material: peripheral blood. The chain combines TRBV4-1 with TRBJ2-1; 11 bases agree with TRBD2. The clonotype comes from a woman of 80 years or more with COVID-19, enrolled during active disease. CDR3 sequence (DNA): TGCGCCAGCAGCCTCCTAGCGGGGGGCCTCAATGAGCAGTTCTTC. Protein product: CASSLLAGGLNEQFF.